This record covers a single T cell receptor (beta chain). The protocol was immunoSEQ multiplex PCR, while the TCRdb copy is restricted to in-frame clones and leaves out a portion. The table shows 95,000 to 150,000 clones, with about 70% occurring only once. The sample is drawn from a study of blood T cell repertoires in COVID-19. This CDR3 has 15 amino acids. V shed 2 bases, J shed 9 bases, and the junction held 12 bases outside the gene matches. Germline CDR1 reads GTSNPN; CDR2 reads SVGIG (reference sequence). The rearrangement uses TRBV30 and TRBJ2-3; 9 bases align to TRBD2. This TCR was sampled from an elderly man with COVID-19, enrolled during active disease. The sequenced sample was peripheral blood. The CDR3 sequence is CAWSWASGIMGTQYF. DNA of the CDR3: TGTGCCTGGAGTTGGGCTAGCGGGATTATGGGCACGCAGTATTTT.